This T cell receptor (beta chain) was found in a study of neurological immune-mediated disorders (dated by TCRdb to about 2019). General notes on the study: Of the approximately 34 multiple sclerosis patients, 31 had relapsing-remitting MS and 3 had secondary progressive MS. The study compared peripheral blood TCR-beta repertoires of HTLV-I-associated myelopathy (HAM/TSP) patients, multiple sclerosis patients and healthy controls using UMI-based sequencing. The approximately 99 TCR-beta libraries included longitudinal samples, technical triplicates and paired sorted CD4+ and CD8+ T-cell subsets alongside PBMC samples. Of the 65 to 70 subjects in the cohort, approximately 15 were HAM/TSP patients, roughly 35 were multiple sclerosis patients, and about 20 were healthy controls.

V lost 3 bases and J lost 4 bases, and the count of bases not matched to a germline gene is 10. The germline V gene encodes CDR1 SGDLS and CDR2 YYNGEE. The CDR3, from cysteine to phenylalanine, totals 16 residues. Only CDR3 DNA is held: 48 bases, read in frame from base 1. To synthesize cDNA, template-switch 5'RACE was performed with a primer carrying a 10-nucleotide random unique molecular identifier so that each TCR transcript was tagged. Every sequencing run covered 15-18 subjects and yielded more than 200 million TCR-beta sequences. The RNeasy kit was used for extraction of total RNA. TCR-beta VDJ regions were amplified with primers for the TCR constant region and the 5'RACE anchor, using the KAPA Real-time Library Amplification kit. Sample indexes and Illumina adaptors were added in a first PCR, and a second PCR then increased library yield. After purification with Ampure beads, the TCR product of roughly 650 bp was size-selected on a 2% E-gel SizeSelection system. Before pooling, libraries had their quality checked on a Bioanalyzer, their concentration measured with Qubit, and their quantity determined with the Kapa Library Quantification kit. Paired-end 2 x 150 bp sequencing of the libraries was performed on an Illumina HiSeq 2500. To increase sequence diversity, about 25-31% phiX was spiked into each library pool. On the authors' methods: Quality-filtered reads were processed with the UMI-based MiGEC pipeline, and over 90% of raw TCR sequences were removed by the MiGEC pipeline during error correction. IMGT germline references were used for alignment of VDJ genes, and clonotypes were defined by a unique CDR3 amino acid sequence together with V-J genes. Clonal expansion, Shannon diversity and CDR3 relatedness were evaluated with VDJtools (CalcPairwiseDistances, ClusterSamples), while phylogenetic trees were built in CLCbio workbench. Expanded clones were defined as having at least 8 unique UMIs, based on coefficient-of-variation modelling across technical triplicates. Through fastp at Q25 and MiXCR, TCRdb rebuilt clones from the public reads, retaining in-frame beta chains. CDR3 protein sequences are deduplicated, and each keeps its most common genes and DNA. The V and J calls come from TCRdb's annotation, not from the publication. The sample contains 65,000 to 75,000 distinct CDR3 sequences, approximately 5.3% of them found a single time. In total, the top ten clones hold around 5.1% of the sample.

Here is what the overall study found, with its caveats: No identical CDR3 amino acid sequences were found to be shared among expanded clones across subjects, suggesting that TCR-beta repertoires were private in all groups. TCR clonal expansion was highest in HAM/TSP patients and lowest in MS patients, with MS patients falling below even healthy controls. No association of the MS cluster with clinical or MRI features was observed, and the need for larger cohorts was stated by the authors. Repertoires from 18 of 34 MS patients were grouped by phylogenetic analysis into a cluster of related CDR3 sequences, suggesting a possible repertoire-level signature.

As concerns this clonotype: Its antigen is still unknown. Base qualities are missing; no much larger clone stands one base away.

Libraries from unsorted PBMCs were made from 2 million PBMCs kept in RNAlater at -80 degrees C until RNA extraction. Multiple sclerosis patients were enrolled in a US clinical protocol evaluating disease progression by magnetic resonance imaging. Peripheral blood was subjected to Ficoll-Hypaque density gradient centrifugation to isolate PBMCs, which were then cryopreserved in liquid nitrogen. The rearrangement joined TRBV9 to TRBJ2-5; TRBD1 matches 9 bases in the middle. The sequence was obtained from a human donor with multiple sclerosis. The donor label of this sample is uncertain. The sample was PBMCs. The nucleotide sequence is TGTGCCAGCAGCGCCTCCGACAGGGGGGTCGGAGAGACCCAGTACTTC. This codes for CASSASDRGVGETQYF.